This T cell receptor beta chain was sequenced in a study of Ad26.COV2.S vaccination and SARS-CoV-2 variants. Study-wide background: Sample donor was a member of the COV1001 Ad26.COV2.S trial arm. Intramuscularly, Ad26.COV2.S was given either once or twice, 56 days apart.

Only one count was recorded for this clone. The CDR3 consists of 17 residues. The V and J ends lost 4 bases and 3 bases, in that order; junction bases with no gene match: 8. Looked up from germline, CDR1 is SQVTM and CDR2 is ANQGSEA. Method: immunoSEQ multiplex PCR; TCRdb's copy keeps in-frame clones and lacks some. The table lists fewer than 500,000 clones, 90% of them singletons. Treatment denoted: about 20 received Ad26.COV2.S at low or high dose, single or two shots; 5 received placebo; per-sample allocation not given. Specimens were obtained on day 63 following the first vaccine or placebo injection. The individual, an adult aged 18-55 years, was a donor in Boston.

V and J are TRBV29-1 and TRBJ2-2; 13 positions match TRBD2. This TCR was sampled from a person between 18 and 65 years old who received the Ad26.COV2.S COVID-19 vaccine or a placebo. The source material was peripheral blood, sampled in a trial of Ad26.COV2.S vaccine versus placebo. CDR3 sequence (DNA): TGCAGCGTTGTGTTACTAGCGGGAGGGCCAGACACCGGGGAGCTGTTTTTT. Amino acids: CSVVLLAGGPDTGELFF.